The entry that follows covers one TCR beta chain sequence. Its specific antigen is unknown. Per-nucleotide qualities are absent, and no much larger clonotype sits a single base away. Spanning cysteine to phenylalanine, the CDR3 consists of 13 amino acids. The sequence is cut down to CDR3 DNA, 39 bases in frame from base 1. CDR1 MNHNS and CDR2 SASEGT were looked up in the germline V gene. For this chain, trimming is 11 bases at the V end and 1 base at the J end, and the number of junction bases without a gene match is 6. Patients with autoimmune disease history or receiving systemic immunosuppression were excluded from the trial. Peripheral blood for TCR sequencing was collected from all dose cohorts at baseline, on cycle 4 day 1, and on cycle 7 day 1. The samples were taken from a phase I, first-in-human, multicenter, open-label dose-escalation trial of ivuxolimab. Adults with locally advanced or metastatic melanoma, renal cell, hepatocellular, or head and neck squamous cell carcinoma were enrolled in the trial. Before TCR sequencing, CD4+ T cells and CD8+ T cells from peripheral blood were sorted into separate populations.

This entry comes from a study of OX40 agonist ivuxolimab in advanced cancers. As for the study more broadly: Ivuxolimab, which targeted the costimulatory receptor OX40 (CD134), was an agonistic, fully human IgG2 monoclonal antibody. Partial responses occurred in three dose-escalation patients: two with cutaneous melanoma and one with hepatocellular carcinoma. Among the 50 to 55 dose-escalation patients, around 20 had hepatocellular carcinoma, about 15 melanoma, 9 renal cell carcinoma and 9 head and neck cancer. In the dose-escalation cohort, roughly four fifths of patients were male, and the mean age was around 60 years, with a range of about 20 to 79. Peripheral TCRbeta sequencing was intended to test whether TCR sequence diversity was altered and clonal T-cell expansion was caused by ivuxolimab. The paper reports the monotherapy dose-escalation portion (N of about 47 patients) of the phase I ivuxolimab trial. Patients were allowed to have had prior anti-PD-1, anti-PD-L1 or anti-CTLA-4 therapy, and approximately 40% of the dose-escalation patients had been treated with checkpoint inhibitors. Intravenous ivuxolimab was administered to patients every 2 weeks at six dose levels: 0.01, 0.1, 0.3, 1.5, 3 and 10 mg/kg. Broad study findings and their caveats: Low levels of normalized T-cell clonal expansion were also shown by some nonresponding patients. The antigen specificity of the clonally expanded peripheral T cells was not determined. Partial responders in the 0.1-3.0 mg/kg groups had among the lowest normalized peripheral clonal expansion, especially among CD8+ T cells. After ivuxolimab, CD8+ T cells had more expanded clones than CD4+ T cells on average. At doses of 0.1 to 3.0 mg/kg, clonal expansion of both CD4+ and CD8+ T cells in blood was seen between baseline and week 6.

To sequence the TCRbeta CDR3 region, genomic DNA was isolated from the sorted cells. The immunoSEQ Assay was used to sequence the TCRbeta CDR3 regions. Here the immuneACCESS table is served through TCRdb, limited to in-frame sequences with V and J called. Missing clones are a known gap in these copies; in checked studies unresolved V genes cover under half, and the rest lacks a known reason. In this sample the table shows about 67,000 clones, more than 75% of which occur a single time. The top ten hold approximately 4% of the sample. The chain links TRBV6-1 with TRBJ2-3; 7 nucleotides in the junction match TRBD2. Sequenced material: CD4+ or CD8+ T cells sorted from blood, taken in a trial of the OX40 agonist ivuxolimab. The origin of this receptor is an adult with an advanced solid tumor such as melanoma, head and neck, liver or kidney cancer. In nucleotides, the sequence is TGTGCCGGACGTCTAGCGGGCACAGATACGCAGTATTTT. It codes for CAGRLAGTDTQYF.